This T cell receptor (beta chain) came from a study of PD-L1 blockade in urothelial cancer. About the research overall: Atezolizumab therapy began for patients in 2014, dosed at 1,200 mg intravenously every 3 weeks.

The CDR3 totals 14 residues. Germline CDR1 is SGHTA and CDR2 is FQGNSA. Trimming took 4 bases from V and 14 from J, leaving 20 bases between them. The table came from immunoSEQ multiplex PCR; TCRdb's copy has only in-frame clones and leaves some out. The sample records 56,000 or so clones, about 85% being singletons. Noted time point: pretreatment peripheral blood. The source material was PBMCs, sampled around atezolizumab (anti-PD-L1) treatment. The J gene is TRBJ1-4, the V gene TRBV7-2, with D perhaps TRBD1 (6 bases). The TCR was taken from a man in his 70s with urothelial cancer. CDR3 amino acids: CASSSPNTGYGLFF. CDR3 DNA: TGTGCCAGCAGCTCCCCAAACACAGGGTACGGGCTGTTTTTT.